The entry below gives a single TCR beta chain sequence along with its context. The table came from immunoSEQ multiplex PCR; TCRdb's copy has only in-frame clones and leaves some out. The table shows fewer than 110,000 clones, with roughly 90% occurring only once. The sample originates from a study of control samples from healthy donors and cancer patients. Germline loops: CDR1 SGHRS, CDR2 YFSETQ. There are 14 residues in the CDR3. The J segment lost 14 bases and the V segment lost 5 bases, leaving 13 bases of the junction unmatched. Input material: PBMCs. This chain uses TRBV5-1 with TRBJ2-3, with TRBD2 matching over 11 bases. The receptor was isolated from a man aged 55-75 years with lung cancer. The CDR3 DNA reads TGCGCCAGCAGTTCCGGGACTAGCGGAGTAGGTCGGTATTTT. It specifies CASSSGTSGVGRYF.